This TCR delta chain was sequenced for a study of γδ T cells in repeated Plasmodium falciparum infection (dated by TCRdb to about 2021). As for the study more broadly: In the natural-infection arm, Malian children exposed to intense seasonal malaria transmission were enrolled and compared against age and gender matched Australian children. A few malaria-naive U.S. adults underwent four controlled human malaria infections by bites from P. falciparum NF54-infected Anopheles stephensi mosquitoes over around 580 days. Samples from controlled-infection subjects were taken at baseline, just before selected infections, and 21 days after each infection. Malian gammadelta TCR repertoires were analysed cross-sectionally during no-transmission periods and were analysed longitudinally across acute febrile malaria episodes. In the study, the shaping of the human gammadelta T cell repertoire by repeated Plasmodium falciparum infection was examined using natural infection in Mali and controlled human malaria infection.

The sample holds a few counts of this clone. Its binding antigen is unknown. TCRdb assigns this DNA the protein of a much larger clone, which departs from its translation at residue 10; this likely reflects a read error, and the protein shown comes from translating the DNA. Libraries were constructed by multiplex PCR. Sequencing used an Illumina MiSeq. Every sorted gammadelta T cell sample had both its TCR gamma (TRG) and TCR delta (TRD) chains sequenced. As for how the authors treated the data: Repertoire analyses included clonotype tree plots, accumulated frequency of the top 20 clonotypes, diversity index (DI) and D75 metrics. TCRdb reprocessed the public data with the CATT caller; entries with the same nucleotide sequence were combined afterwards. The V and J calls and clone size are TCRdb's, not the authors'. The sample table holds approximately 93,000 delta-chain clones, of which over 0.9% were seen once. The top ten clones comprise 9.6% of the sample.

What the work shows at the level of the full study, not this receptor alone: Compared with Australian children, Malian children appeared to have Vdelta2-negative gammadelta TCR repertoires that were more clonally expanded, less diverse and less shared. The controlled-infection cohort was small, limiting analysis of inter-individual variability in gammadelta T cell responses. A highly stable polyclonal repertoire over time and infection, with many inter-individual overlapping TCRgamma sequences, was shown by Vgamma9/Vdelta2+ TCR repertoires. In Vdelta2-negative, largely Vdelta1+, gammadelta TCR repertoires, repeated controlled infections appeared to drive waves of new clonotype selection. The Malian cohort came from a small rural village of predominantly one ethnic group, limiting generalizability.

For bulk TCR repertoire analysis, Vgamma9/Vdelta2+ and Vdelta2-negative gammadelta T cell populations were flow-sorted out of peripheral blood mononuclear cells. V gives up 0 bases and J gives up 1 base, and the segment between their germline ends measures 14 bases. From the cysteine through the phenylalanine, the CDR3 covers 16 amino acids. Only the CDR3 portion is preserved as DNA: 48 bases, with reading frame beginning at the first base. The germline V gene gives CDR1 as GEAIGNYY and CDR2 as EKD. Recombination connected TRDV2 to TRDJ1, with the D gene uncertain. The J gene, missing from TCRdb, was assigned here through DNA to germline matching. This sequence was found in a pool of human donors (malaria-infected and uninfected, not separated). The sequencing sample was made of gamma-delta T cells from blood. The bases read TGTGCCTGTGACACCCACCTGACAAAAAGCACCGATAAACTCATCTTT. It codes for CACDTHLTKSTDKLIF.